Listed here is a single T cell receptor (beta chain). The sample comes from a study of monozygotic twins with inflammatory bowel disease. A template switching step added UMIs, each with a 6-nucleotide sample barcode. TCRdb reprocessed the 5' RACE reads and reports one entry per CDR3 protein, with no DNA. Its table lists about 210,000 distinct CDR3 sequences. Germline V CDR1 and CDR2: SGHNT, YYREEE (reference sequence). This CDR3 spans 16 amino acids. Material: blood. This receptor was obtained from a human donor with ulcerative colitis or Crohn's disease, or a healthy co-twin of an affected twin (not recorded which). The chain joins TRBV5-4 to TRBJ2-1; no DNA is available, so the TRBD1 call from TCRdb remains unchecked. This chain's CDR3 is CASSLLYGIEDNEQFF.